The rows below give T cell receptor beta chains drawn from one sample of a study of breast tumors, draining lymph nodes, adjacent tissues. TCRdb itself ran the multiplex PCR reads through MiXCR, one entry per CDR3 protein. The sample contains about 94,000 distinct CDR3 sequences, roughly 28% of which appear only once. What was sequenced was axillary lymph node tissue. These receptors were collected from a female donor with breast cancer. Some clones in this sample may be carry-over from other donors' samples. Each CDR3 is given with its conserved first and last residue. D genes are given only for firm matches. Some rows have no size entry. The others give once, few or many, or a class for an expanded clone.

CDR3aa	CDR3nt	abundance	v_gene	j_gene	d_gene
CASSSFTGQSYEQYF	TGTGCCAGCAGCTCGTTTACGGGTCAATCCTACGAGCAGTACTTC	NA	TRBV5-5	TRBJ2-7	NA
CASSTTGRAHYGYTF	TGTGCCAGCAGTACAACAGGGCGTGCCCACTACGGCTACACCTTC	NA	TRBV12-3/TRBV12-4	TRBJ1-2	NA
CASSSERGETQYF	TGTGCCAGCAGTTCCGAGAGAGGAGAGACCCAGTACTTC	NA	TRBV2	TRBJ2-5	NA
CASSSRDKIQYF	TGTGCCAGTAGTTCCCGGGACAAGATTCAGTACTTC	many	TRBV19	TRBJ2-4	NA
CASSYPPGRSNQPQHF	TGTGCCAGCAGTTACCCTCCGGGCCGGAGCAATCAGCCCCAGCATTTT	few	TRBV6-2/TRBV6-3	TRBJ1-5	NA
CSASRGVNEQFF	TGCAGTGCTAGTCGAGGCGTCAATGAGCAGTTCTTC	many	TRBV20-1	TRBJ2-1	NA
CASSSNYPYQPQHF	TGTGCCAGCAGTTCCAATTACCCGTATCAGCCCCAGCATTTT	many	TRBV12-3/TRBV12-4	TRBJ1-5	NA
CASSMTGVAKNIQYF	TGTGCCAGCAGCATGACAGGGGTGGCCAAAAACATTCAGTACTTC	NA	TRBV3-1	TRBJ2-4	TRBD1
CASSQGPSGPPERFF	TGTGCCAGCAGCCAAGGCCCTAGCGGCCCCCCTGAGCGGTTCTTC	NA	TRBV14	TRBJ2-1	TRBD2
CAWSDGYSGNTIYF	TGTGCCTGGAGTGATGGGTACTCTGGAAACACCATATATTTT	many	TRBV30	TRBJ1-3	NA
CASSLVLALTSSPYNEQFF	TGTGCCAGCAGCTTGGTGTTGGCGTTGACCAGCTCCCCATACAATGAGCAGTTCTTC	NA	TRBV5-4	TRBJ2-1	NA
CASSLALSGRISGELFF	TGTGCCAGCAGCTTAGCGCTTAGCGGGAGAATCTCCGGGGAGCTGTTTTTT	many	TRBV7-2	TRBJ2-2	TRBD2
CASSLRGTVNEQFF	TGCGCCAGCAGCTTGCGCGGGACCGTCAATGAGCAGTTCTTC	many	TRBV5-1	TRBJ2-1	NA
CASSLQGAQNTGELFF	TGTGCCAGCAGCTTGCAGGGGGCGCAAAACACCGGGGAGCTGTTTTTT	many	TRBV7-6	TRBJ2-2	TRBD1
CASSPRTGEGSPLHF	TGTGCCAGCAGCCCGAGGACAGGGGAAGGATCACCCCTCCACTTT	NA	TRBV7-9	TRBJ1-6	TRBD1
CAISGGQNTEAFF	TGTGCCATCAGCGGGGGTCAGAACACTGAAGCTTTCTTT	NA	TRBV10-3	TRBJ1-1	NA
CARDGFSDPNYGYTF	TGTGCTAGAGATGGGTTCTCGGACCCTAACTATGGCTACACCTTC	NA	TRBV25-1	TRBJ1-2	NA
CASSVQRGEQFF	TGTGCCAGCAGCGTTCAGCGGGGGGAGCAGTTCTTC	many	TRBV9	TRBJ2-1	TRBD2
CASSLELAGGHEQYF	TGTGCCAGCAGCTTAGAGCTAGCGGGAGGTCACGAGCAGTACTTC	many	TRBV7-8	TRBJ2-7	TRBD2
CASSVDRYNEQFF	TGTGCCAGCAGTGTGGACAGGTACAATGAGCAGTTCTTC	many	TRBV6-4	TRBJ2-1	TRBD1
CASTNSYEQYF	TGTGCCAGCACCAATAGCTACGAGCAGTACTTC	many	TRBV6-2/TRBV6-3	TRBJ2-7	NA
CASSNRQENTEAFF	TGTGCCAGTAGTAACCGACAGGAGAACACTGAAGCTTTCTTT	NA	TRBV19	TRBJ1-1	NA